These 10 T cell receptor beta chains were all obtained from the same sample, sequenced in a study of regulatory T cells in long-lasting Graves disease. Time point meaning: newly diagnosed GD, antithyroid drugs for less than 3 months. PBMC RNA served as the TCR library source. Libraries of TCR beta came from iRepertoire HTBI primers plus Arm-PCR of CDR3 regions. TCRdb reanalysed the multiplex PCR reads using MiXCR and keeps one entry per CDR3 protein. The table includes 410,000 or so distinct CDR3 sequences, more than 12% detected once. These same records also appear under a second study, on T cells in Graves' hyperthyroidism and ophthalmopathy.

The source was peripheral blood mononuclear cells (PBMCs), collected at new diagnosis, from a patient treated with antithyroid drugs. Every receptor here comes from a woman aged 25 to 39 with Graves disease.

V gene TRBV6-2 or TRBV6-3 combines with J gene TRBJ1-3; D unclear. The V end was cut by 2 bases, the J end by 1 base, with 9 bases between. This CDR3 has 15 residues. The germline CDR1 and CDR2 sequences are MNHEY and SVGEGT. The CDR3 protein is CASSYGWQSGNTIYF. In DNA, the CDR3 is TGTGCCAGCAGTTACGGGTGGCAATCTGGAAACACCATATATTTT.

This clonotype was observed a few times. The chain is built from TRBV28 and TRBJ2-1, with TRBD2 as a possible D gene (6 bases). The CDR3 consists of 15 residues. Germline-derived CDR1 and CDR2 are MDHEN and SYDVKM. Trimming left V 3 bases short and J 1 base short, with 10 bases between. Written as DNA, the CDR3 is TGTGCCAGCAGTTTTTTAGCGGAATCCTACAATGAGCAGTTCTTC. Protein: CASSFLAESYNEQFF. The complete variable domain, with remaining parts taken from reference TRBV28 and TRBJ2-1, reads DVKVTQSSRYLVKRTGEKVFLECVQDMDHENMFWYRQDPGLGLRLIYFSYDVKMKEKGDIPEGYSVSREKKERFSLILESASTNQTSMYLCASSFLAESYNEQFFGPGTRLTVL.

This clonotype was found once. V gene TRBV19 combines with J gene TRBJ2-7; 9 nucleotides agree with TRBD1. The junction had 13 bases not matched to a gene; V was cut back by 6 bases and J by 7 bases. The germline V gene encodes CDR1 LNHDA and CDR2 SQIVND (reference sequence). The length of the CDR3 is 15 residues. This CDR3 is CASRPPGQGFGEQYF. The CDR3 DNA is TGTGCCAGTAGACCACCGGGACAGGGATTTGGGGAGCAGTACTTC.

The chain carries TRBV24-1 and TRBJ2-1, with D tentatively TRBD1 (6 bases). Germline V gives CDR1 KGHDR, CDR2 SFDVKD. The CDR3 has 14 amino acids. Trimming stripped 3 bases from V and 8 bases from J, with 13 bases between. The CDR3 sequence is CATSDHFRGHEQFF. CDR3 in DNA: TGTGCCACCAGTGATCACTTCAGGGGCCATGAGCAGTTCTTC.

Concerning this clonotype itself: This may be a read error, as it is one base from a much larger clone. This CDR3 is missing its conserved last phenylalanine or tryptophan, likely due to a read error. This chain uses TRBV3-1 with TRBJ2-5, with 9 bases aligning to TRBD2. This CDR3 has 17 residues. Germline CDR1 and CDR2: LGHDT and YNNKEL (reference sequence). J was trimmed by 3 bases and V by 4 bases; bases with no gene match: 12. CDR3 nucleotides: TGTGCCAGCAGCCCCCTACTGGTAGCTAGCGGGGAAGAGACCCAGTACGTC. Amino acid sequence: CASSPLLVASGEETQYV.

This clonotype has at least ten counts. V and J are TRBV12-3 or TRBV12-4 and TRBJ2-3, with D perhaps matching TRBD2 (6 bases). This CDR3 is 16 amino acids long. Trimming left V 3 bases short and J 1 base short, with 14 bases between. CDR3 DNA: TGTGCCAGCAGTTTCTCCGGCGGAGGGGGCACAGATACGCAGTATTTT. Protein sequence: CASSFSGGGGTDTQYF.

This clonotype was seen repeatedly, ten times or more. The CDR3 nucleotides are TGTGCCAGCAGTTTAGGAGGGACTAGCCTTCCCGCGCATTACTTAGTCTACAATGAGCAGTTCTTC. It translates to CASSLGGTSLPAHYLVYNEQFF. V is TRBV12-3 or TRBV12-4 and J is TRBJ2-1, with 9 bases lining up with TRBD2. The CDR3 is made up of 22 amino acids. V dropped 1 base and J dropped 3; count of bases not matched to a gene: 22.

V is TRBV20-1 and J is TRBJ2-5; 8 bases are a match to TRBD2. V shed 5 bases, J shed 2 bases, and the junction held 10 bases outside the gene matches. Germline V gives CDR1 DFQATT, CDR2 SNEGSKA (reference sequence). The CDR3 has 15 residues. CDR3 in DNA: TGCAGTGCTCGAATCGCGGCTAGCGGGCAAGAGACCCAGTACTTC. Residues: CSARIAASGQETQYF.

Comments on this clonotype: Since no conserved phenylalanine or tryptophan closes the CDR3, a read error is the likely cause. The chain couples TRBV12-3 or TRBV12-4 to TRBJ1-1; the D is unclear. V dropped 6 bases and J dropped 5 bases, with 16 bases sitting between them. The CDR3 totals 14 residues. CDR3 sequence: CASSSHMVGTEAFL. The CDR3 nucleotides read TGTGCCAGCAGCTCCCATATGGTTGGGACTGAAGCTTTCCTT.

Concerning this clonotype itself: The likely explanation is a read error, given a far larger clone one base away. It is likely a read error, because the conserved phenylalanine at the end of the CDR3 is missing. The chain employs TRBV13 and TRBJ2-4, with 11 bases that match TRBD1. CDR3 length: 17 residues. The ends lost 5 bases at V and 1 base at J; junction bases unmatched: 7. The germline V gene encodes CDR1 PRHDT and CDR2 FYEKMQ (reference sequence). The CDR3 coding sequence is TGTGCCAGCAGCCACCCCGGACAGGGGGCGGCCAAAAACATTCAGTACCTC. It specifies CASSHPGQGAAKNIQYL.